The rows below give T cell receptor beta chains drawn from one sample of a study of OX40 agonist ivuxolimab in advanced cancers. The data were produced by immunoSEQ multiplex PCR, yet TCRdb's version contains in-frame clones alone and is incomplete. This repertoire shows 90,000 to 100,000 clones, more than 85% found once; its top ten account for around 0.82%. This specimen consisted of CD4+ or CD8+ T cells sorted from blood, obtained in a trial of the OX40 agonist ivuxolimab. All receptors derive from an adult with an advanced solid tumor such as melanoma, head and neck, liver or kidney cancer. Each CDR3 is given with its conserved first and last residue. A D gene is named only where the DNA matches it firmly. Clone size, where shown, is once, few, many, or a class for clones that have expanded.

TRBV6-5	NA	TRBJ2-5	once	CASSYGGRRETQYF	TGTGCCAGCAGTTACGGGGGGAGGCGGGAGACCCAGTACTTC
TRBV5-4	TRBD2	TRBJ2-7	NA	CASSRGIAGSYEQYF	TGTGCCAGCAGCCGCGGAATAGCGGGATCCTACGAGCAGTACTTC
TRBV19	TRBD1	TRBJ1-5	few	CASSLDRNRPQHF	TGTGCCAGTAGTCTGGACAGGAATCGGCCCCAGCATTTT
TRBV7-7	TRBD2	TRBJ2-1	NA	CAGSLGLAGRGDEQFF	TGTGCCGGCAGCCTTGGACTAGCGGGAAGAGGGGATGAGCAGTTCTTC
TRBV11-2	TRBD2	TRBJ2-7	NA	CASSLQAGYEQYF	TGTGCCAGCAGCTTACAAGCGGGGTACGAGCAGTACTTC
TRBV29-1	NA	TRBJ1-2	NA	CSVVGGGNYGYTF	TGCAGCGTTGTAGGGGGGGGTAACTATGGCTACACCTTC
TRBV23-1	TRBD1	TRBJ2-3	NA	CASSHQDRGRTDTQYF	TGCGCCAGCAGTCATCAGGACAGGGGAAGAACAGATACGCAGTATTTT
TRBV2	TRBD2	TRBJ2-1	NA	CASNPGTSAYNEQFF	TGTGCCAGCAATCCCGGGACTAGCGCCTACAATGAGCAGTTCTTC
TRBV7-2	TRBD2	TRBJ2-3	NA	CASSPRTSGRSDTQYF	TGTGCCAGCAGCCCCCGGACTAGCGGGAGATCAGATACGCAGTATTTT
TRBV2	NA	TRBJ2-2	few	CASSALVSQNTGELFF	TGTGCCAGCAGTGCCTTAGTTTCGCAGAACACCGGGGAGCTGTTTTTT
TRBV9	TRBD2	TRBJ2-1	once	CASSLRLAGGGEQFF	TGTGCCAGCAGCCTTAGGCTAGCGGGAGGGGGTGAGCAGTTCTTC
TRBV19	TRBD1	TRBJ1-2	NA	CASRQDRVQGYTF	TGTGCCAGTAGACAGGACAGGGTACAGGGCTACACCTTC
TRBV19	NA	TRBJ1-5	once	CASSRGARQPQHF	TGTGCCAGTAGTCGAGGGGCTAGGCAGCCCCAGCATTTT
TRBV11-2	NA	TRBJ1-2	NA	CASSLGGKNYGYTF	TGTGCCAGCAGCTTAGGGGGCAAAAACTATGGCTACACCTTC
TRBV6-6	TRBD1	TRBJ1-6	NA	CASSYGDRLNSPLHF	TGTGCCAGCAGTTACGGGGACAGGCTGAATTCACCCCTCCACTTT
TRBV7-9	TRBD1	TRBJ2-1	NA	CASSFATGGQGGYNEQFF	TGTGCCAGCAGCTTTGCGACCGGGGGACAGGGTGGATACAATGAGCAGTTCTTC
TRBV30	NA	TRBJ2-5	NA	CAWRVRGFLGETQYF	TGTGCCTGGAGGGTTAGGGGATTCCTTGGAGAGACCCAGTACTTC
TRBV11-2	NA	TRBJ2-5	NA	CASRGRETQYF	TGTGCCAGCAGGGGTAGGGAGACCCAGTACTTC
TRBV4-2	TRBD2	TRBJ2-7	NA	CASSQDLTSGSVEQYF	TGTGCCAGCAGCCAAGATTTAACTAGCGGGAGTGTCGAGCAGTACTTC
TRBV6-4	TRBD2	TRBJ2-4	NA	CASSDVEGTSGRAAKNIQYF	TGTGCCAGCAGTGACGTCGAAGGGACTAGCGGGAGGGCGGCCAAAAACATTCAGTACTTC
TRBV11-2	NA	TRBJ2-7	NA	CASSWGSRYEQYF	TGTGCCAGCAGCTGGGGGAGCCGCTACGAGCAGTACTTC
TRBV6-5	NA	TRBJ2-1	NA	CASTRTRNGNEQFF	TGTGCCAGCACTCGAACTAGAAATGGCAATGAGCAGTTCTTC
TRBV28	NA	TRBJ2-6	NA	CASSSGTSGANVLTF	TGTGCCAGCAGCTCAGGGACCTCTGGGGCCAACGTCCTGACTTTC
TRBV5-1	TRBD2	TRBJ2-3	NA	CASSLAPLAGGRDTQYF	TGCGCCAGCAGCTTAGCCCCACTAGCGGGAGGGAGAGATACGCAGTATTTT
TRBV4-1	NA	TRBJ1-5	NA	CASSQATSNQPQHF	TGCGCCAGCAGCCAAGCAACTAGCAATCAGCCCCAGCATTTT
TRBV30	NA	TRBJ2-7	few	CACGLGPYEQYF	TGCGCCTGCGGCTTGGGCCCCTACGAGCAGTACTTC
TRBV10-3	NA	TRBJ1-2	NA	CAIRDSEFHGYTF	TGTGCCATCAGGGATTCAGAGTTTCATGGCTACACCTTC
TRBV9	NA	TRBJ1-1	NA	CASSQGHRMNTEAFF	TGTGCCAGCAGCCAGGGACACCGAATGAACACTGAAGCTTTCTTT
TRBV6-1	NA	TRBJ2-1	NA	CASSSNRASLGEQFF	TGTGCCAGCAGCTCTAACCGAGCTAGCTTGGGGGAGCAGTTCTTC
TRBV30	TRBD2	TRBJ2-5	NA	CAWSAGTSISYQETQYF	TGTGCCTGGAGTGCCGGGACTAGCATATCGTACCAAGAGACCCAGTACTTC
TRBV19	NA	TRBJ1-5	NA	CASSVSFTMNQPQHF	TGTGCCAGTAGTGTGAGTTTCACAATGAATCAGCCCCAGCATTTT
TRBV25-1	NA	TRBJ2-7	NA	CASSVLPGQQYF	TGTGCCAGCAGTGTCCTACCCGGACAGCAGTACTTC
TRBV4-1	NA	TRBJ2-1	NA	CASSQEAGTGGQFF	TGCGCCAGCAGCCAAGAAGCGGGTACAGGCGGGCAGTTCTTC
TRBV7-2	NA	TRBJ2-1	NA	CASSLGMDEQFF	TGTGCCAGCAGCTTAGGGATGGATGAGCAGTTCTTC
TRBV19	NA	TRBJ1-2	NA	CASSTVPAGGYTF	TGTGCCAGTAGTACGGTCCCAGCAGGTGGCTACACCTTC
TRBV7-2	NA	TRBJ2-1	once	CASSSSSYNEQFF	TGTGCCAGCAGCTCAAGCTCCTACAATGAGCAGTTCTTC
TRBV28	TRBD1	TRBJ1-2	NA	CASSSPPGQGADGYTF	TGTGCCAGCAGTTCCCCCCCGGGACAGGGGGCGGATGGCTACACCTTC
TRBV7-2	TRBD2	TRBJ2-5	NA	CASSFWTSGRETQYF	TGTGCCAGCAGCTTTTGGACTAGCGGGAGGGAGACCCAGTACTTC
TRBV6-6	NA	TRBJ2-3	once	CASSHPTDTQYF	TGTGCCAGCAGCCATCCCACAGATACGCAGTATTTT
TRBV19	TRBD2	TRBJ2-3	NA	CASRPRTSGGGPELDTQYF	TGTGCCAGTAGGCCCCGGACTAGCGGGGGAGGGCCCGAGTTGGATACGCAGTATTTT
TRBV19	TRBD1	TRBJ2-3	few	CASKPRGRTDTQYF	TGTGCCAGTAAACCCAGGGGGCGTACAGATACGCAGTATTTT
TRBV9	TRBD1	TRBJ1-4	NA	CASSPGQGGEKLFF	TGTGCCAGCAGCCCGGGACAGGGTGGCGAAAAACTGTTTTTT
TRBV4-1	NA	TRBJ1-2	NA	CASSQDLQGLRGYTF	TGCGCCAGCAGCCAAGATCTGCAGGGGCTTCGGGGCTACACCTTC
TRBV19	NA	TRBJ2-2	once	CASRRGREKTGELFF	TGTGCCAGTCGACGAGGGCGAGAAAAGACCGGGGAGCTGTTTTTT
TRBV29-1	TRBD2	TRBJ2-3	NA	CSAIPGLAGSLDTQYF	TGCAGCGCGATCCCGGGACTAGCTGGATCGCTAGATACGCAGTATTTT
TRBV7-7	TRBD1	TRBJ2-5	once	CASSLGRGFQETQYF	TGTGCTAGCAGCTTAGGCAGGGGGTTCCAAGAGACCCAGTACTTC
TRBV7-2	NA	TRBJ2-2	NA	CASSPGGRGGTGELFF	TGTGCCAGCAGCCCCGGGGGCAGGGGGGGTACCGGGGAGCTGTTTTTT
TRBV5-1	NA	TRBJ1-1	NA	CASGGGNTEAFF	TGCGCCAGCGGTGGGGGGAACACTGAAGCTTTCTTT
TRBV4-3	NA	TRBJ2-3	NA	CASSERVRDTQYF	TGCGCCAGCAGCGAGAGGGTAAGAGATACGCAGTATTTT
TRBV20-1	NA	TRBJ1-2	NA	CSASRYYGYTF	TGCAGTGCCTCAAGGTACTATGGCTACACCTTC
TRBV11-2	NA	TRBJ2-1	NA	CASSSGGNEQFF	TGTGCCAGCAGCTCAGGGGGGAATGAGCAGTTCTTC